This T cell receptor (beta chain) was identified in a study of cytomegalovirus exposure and HLA in healthy donors. Findings and caveats of the study: Cytomegalovirus-associated status was assigned to 150 to 200 TCR beta chains.

A note on this clone: The antigen remains unidentified.

CDR3 length: 14 residues. Per the germline V gene, CDR1 is MNHEY and CDR2 is SMNVEV (reference sequence). Unmatched junction bases numbered 8, after V lost 11 bases and J lost 1 base. The primer mix had 60 Vbeta and 13 Jbeta primers. Under the authors' procedure: Unique TCR beta chains numbered about 72 million in a later analysis, with roughly 10 million shared. Clones were sequenced by immunoSEQ multiplex PCR, and TCRdb holds only the in-frame ones, with some missing. The V and J calls and clone size come from that table; D and trimming were worked out from the DNA. The table has about 190,000 clones, roughly 81% seen once.

The chain carries TRBV27 and TRBJ2-7, with 10 positions matching TRBD2. Sequenced sample: PBMCs. This receptor was taken from a woman aged 25 to 39 in good health and CMV-seropositive. The CDR3 DNA sequence: TGTGCCTCGTCGACTAGCGGGCCTTCCTACGAGCAGTACTTC. Translation: CASSTSGPSYEQYF.